The source of this T cell receptor beta chain is a study of shared clonotypes between healthy human individuals. CDR3 size: 15 residues. V was pared by 4 bases and J by 1 base, with 9 bases of the junction left unmatched. The germline V gene has CDR1 SQVTM and CDR2 ANQGSEA. Clones were read by immunoSEQ multiplex PCR, and TCRdb kept only the in-frame ones, dropping some. The table lists over a million clones, about 75% of them singletons. The TCR was taken from a man between 18 and 29 years old in good health. Sequenced material: memory CD4+ T cells sorted from blood. The subset here: CD45RA-negative fraction. The chain uses TRBV29-1 and TRBJ2-5; 7 bases align to TRBD1. CDR3 in DNA: TGCAGCGTTGTCAAAGGGGGCCAACGCCAAGAGACCCAGTACTTC. Encoded protein: CSVVKGGQRQETQYF.